Listed below are T cell receptor beta chains from one sample, sequenced in a study of blood T cell repertoires in COVID-19. Profiled with immunoSEQ multiplex PCR; TCRdb holds only in-frame clones, not every one. The sample records more than 70,000 clones, about 90% being singletons. Sequencing was performed on peripheral blood. Every receptor here comes from a woman aged 45-60 years with active or convalescent COVID-19. The CDR3 runs from the conserved cysteine through the conserved F or W. A D gene is named only where the DNA matches it firmly. The listing skips clone size in some rows; elsewhere it reads once, few, many or a size class.

CDR3aa	CDR3nt	d_gene	j_gene	v_gene	abundance
CASSEAHHSAGGTYGYTF	TGTGCCAGCAGTGAAGCGCATCATAGTGCAGGGGGTACCTATGGCTACACCTTC	TRBD1	TRBJ1-2	TRBV6-1	.
CASGLARQLQGSGANVLTF	TGTGCTAGTGGTTTGGCCCGACAGCTCCAGGGCTCTGGGGCCAACGTCCTGACTTTC	.	TRBJ2-6	TRBV12-5	.
CASKTGTGVGANEKLFF	TGTGCCAGTAAAACCGGGACAGGGGTAGGGGCTAATGAAAAACTGTTTTTT	TRBD1	TRBJ1-4	TRBV27	once
CASSQDGAGDGYTF	TGTGCCAGCAGCCAAGACGGGGCAGGGGATGGCTACACCTTC	.	TRBJ1-2	TRBV4-2	.
CASSLKRNTEAFF	TGCGCCAGCAGCTTGAAGAGGAACACTGAAGCTTTCTTT	.	TRBJ1-1	TRBV5-1	.
CASRYDRGPRNTIYF	TGTGCCAGCAGATATGACAGGGGGCCCAGAAACACCATATATTTT	TRBD1	TRBJ1-3	TRBV6-5	few
CASNKGQLIGYVFGYTF	TGTGCCAGTAACAAGGGACAGTTGATAGGATATGTATTCGGCTACACCTTC	TRBD1	TRBJ1-2	TRBV19	.
CAHHLTGGPKTSSYEQYF	TGTGCTCATCACCTTACGGGGGGTCCTAAAACAAGCTCCTACGAGCAGTACTTC	TRBD2	TRBJ2-7	TRBV12-5	.
CATSDRDTLPNEQFF	TGTGCCACCAGTGACCGGGACACCCTTCCGAATGAGCAGTTCTTC	.	TRBJ2-1	TRBV24-1	few
CASSPGGYGYTF	TGTGCCAGCAGTCCGGGGGGGTATGGCTACACCTTC	.	TRBJ1-2	TRBV2	once
CASSYEVVNTEAFF	TGTGCCAGCAGTTACGAGGTAGTGAACACTGAAGCTTTCTTT	.	TRBJ1-1	TRBV6-2/TRBV6-3	.
CAWTPGVGNEQFF	TGTGCCTGGACCCCAGGGGTAGGGAATGAGCAGTTCTTC	.	TRBJ2-1	TRBV30	once
CASRDGGSYNEQFF	TGTGCCAGCAGGGACGGGGGCTCCTACAATGAGCAGTTCTTC	.	TRBJ2-1	TRBV7-3	.
CASSTWGGTEAFF	TGTGCCAGTAGTACATGGGGGGGCACTGAAGCTTTCTTT	.	TRBJ1-1	TRBV19	.
CASSPRDRGYEQYF	TGTGCCAGCAGCCCCAGGGACAGGGGCTACGAGCAGTACTTC	TRBD1	TRBJ2-7	TRBV7-3	.
CASSLGDRDNEQFF	TGTGCCAGCAGTTTAGGGGACAGGGACAATGAGCAGTTCTTC	TRBD1	TRBJ2-1	TRBV27	.
CASSLDQGSGNTIYF	TGTGCCAGCAGCTTAGACCAGGGTTCTGGAAACACCATATATTTT	.	TRBJ1-3	TRBV11-2	.
CASSPGTGGTYEQYF	TGCGCCAGCAGCCCCGGGACAGGGGGGACATACGAGCAGTACTTC	TRBD1	TRBJ2-7	TRBV5-1	.
CASSVGGRLGNTIYF	TGTGCCAGCAGTGTGGGGGGACGATTGGGAAACACCATATATTTT	.	TRBJ1-3	TRBV2	.
CASSQDMSQVVASGANVLTF	TGCGCCAGCAGCCAAGATATGAGCCAGGTCGTGGCCTCTGGGGCCAACGTCCTGACTTTC	.	TRBJ2-6	TRBV4-3	.
CASSSLPGIWDEKLFF	TGTGCCAGCAGCTCATTGCCAGGGATTTGGGATGAAAAACTGTTTTTT	.	TRBJ1-4	TRBV5-5	many
CASSPYSSATDTQYF	TGTGCCAGCAGTCCCTATTCCTCCGCCACAGATACGCAGTATTTT	.	TRBJ2-3	TRBV27	.
CASSLAGGPRGATEAFF	TGTGCCAGCAGCTTAGCTGGGGGTCCGCGGGGGGCGACTGAAGCTTTCTTT	.	TRBJ1-1	TRBV7-9	.
CASSESGRGGQPQHF	TGTGCCAGCAGTGAATCGGGCAGGGGTGGACAGCCCCAGCATTTT	.	TRBJ1-5	TRBV25-1	.
CASSQDRGTNYGYTF	TGCGCCAGCAGCCAGGACAGGGGCACTAACTATGGCTACACCTTC	TRBD1	TRBJ1-2	TRBV4-3	.
CATSRDRDSPYTF	TGTGCCACCAGCAGAGATAGAGACAGCCCTTATACCTTC	.	TRBJ1-2	TRBV15	.
CASSIAQSGQVKSYGYTF	TGTGCCAGTAGTATAGCTCAGAGCGGACAGGTTAAATCTTATGGCTACACCTTC	TRBD1	TRBJ1-2	TRBV19	.
CASSSVGPYEQYF	TGTGCCAGCAGTTCCGTGGGCCCCTACGAGCAGTACTTC	.	TRBJ2-7	TRBV27	.
CASHDRQAHYGYTF	TGTGCCAGCCACGACCGACAGGCGCACTATGGCTACACCTTC	.	TRBJ1-2	TRBV6-5	.
CASSLTGTGGTIQYF	TGTGCCAGCAGCTTAACCGGGACAGGAGGTACCATTCAGTACTTC	TRBD1	TRBJ2-4	TRBV7-3	once
CASRDGGGGGAQETQYF	TGTGCCTCCCGGGACGGAGGGGGCGGGGGGGCACAAGAGACCCAGTACTTC	TRBD2	TRBJ2-5	TRBV10-3	.
CAWSGTRPGAGGIWRNTIYF	TGTGCCTGGAGTGGTACCCGACCGGGAGCGGGGGGTATCTGGAGAAACACCATATATTTT	.	TRBJ1-3	TRBV30	.
CASSLTEYEQYF	TGCGCCAGCAGCTTGACAGAATACGAGCAGTACTTC	.	TRBJ2-7	TRBV5-1	.
CASSLEGAGNTEAFF	TGTGCCAGCAGCTTGGAAGGGGCCGGGAACACTGAAGCTTTCTTT	.	TRBJ1-1	TRBV5-6	once
CASSPLRGTYTDTQYF	TGCGCCAGCAGCCCTCTTAGGGGAACTTACACAGATACGCAGTATTTT	.	TRBJ2-3	TRBV4-1	.
CASSRGGSTYEQYF	TGTGCCAGCAGTCGCGGGGGGTCCACCTACGAGCAGTACTTC	TRBD2	TRBJ2-7	TRBV6-2/TRBV6-3	.
CARSWTGGLPNEKLFF	TGTGCCAGAAGCTGGACAGGGGGCCTGCCTAATGAAAAACTGTTTTTT	TRBD1	TRBJ1-4	TRBV5-3	.
CASRQTGGFYNEQFF	TGTGCCAGCAGACAAACAGGGGGCTTCTACAATGAGCAGTTCTTC	TRBD1	TRBJ2-1	TRBV7-3	.
CASSTVPQGPNTEAFF	TGTGCCAGTAGTACTGTCCCTCAGGGCCCTAACACTGAAGCTTTCTTT	.	TRBJ1-1	TRBV19	.
CAISESTGVLGEQYF	TGTGCCATCAGTGAGTCGACAGGGGTTTTAGGGGAGCAGTACTTC	TRBD1	TRBJ2-7	TRBV10-3	.
CAWISWDSDRTDTQYF	TGTGCCTGGATCTCTTGGGACAGTGACCGCACAGATACGCAGTATTTT	TRBD1	TRBJ2-3	TRBV30	.
CASSLGQGVSYEQYF	TGTGCCAGCAGCTTAGGCCAGGGGGTTTCCTACGAGCAGTACTTC	TRBD1	TRBJ2-7	TRBV7-9	.
CASSPQAGAYNEQFF	TGTGCCAGCAGCCCCCAAGCGGGGGCCTACAATGAGCAGTTCTTC	TRBD2	TRBJ2-1	TRBV11-2	.
CASTLTNTGELFF	TGTGCCAGCACGCTAACCAACACCGGGGAGCTGTTTTTT	.	TRBJ2-2	TRBV2	once
CASSPRDRDLEQYF	TGTGCCAGCAGCCCTCGGGACAGGGATCTCGAGCAGTACTTC	TRBD1	TRBJ2-7	TRBV5-8	.
CASSPIAEYGYTF	TGTGCCAGCAGTCCGATTGCGGAGTATGGCTACACCTTC	.	TRBJ1-2	TRBV6-8	once
CASSLGEGMEAFF	TGTGCCAGCAGTTTAGGGGAGGGTATGGAAGCTTTCTTT	.	TRBJ1-1	TRBV27	.
CAWAGGQGYTF	TGTGCCTGGGCCGGAGGTCAGGGCTACACCTTC	.	TRBJ1-2	TRBV30	once
CASMITGETQHF	TGTGCCAGTATGATAACAGGGGAAACCCAGCATTTT	TRBD1	TRBJ1-5	TRBV19	.
CASSFKTPGTVGQATGELFF	TGCGCCAGCAGCTTTAAAACCCCAGGGACAGTGGGGCAAGCGACCGGGGAGCTGTTTTTT	TRBD1	TRBJ2-2	TRBV5-1	.
CASSATGVEQYF	TGCGCCAGCAGCGCGACAGGGGTCGAGCAGTACTTC	TRBD1	TRBJ2-7	TRBV5-1	.
CATSPLQGQGSYEQYF	TGTGCCACCAGCCCCCTACAGGGACAGGGCTCCTACGAGCAGTACTTC	TRBD1	TRBJ2-7	TRBV15	.
CASSPSSGGIQYF	TGTGCCAGCTCACCCTCGAGCGGGGGCATTCAGTACTTC	TRBD2	TRBJ2-4	TRBV18	once
CASSRDRDFRTEAFF	TGTGCCAGTAGTAGGGACAGGGACTTTCGCACTGAAGCTTTCTTT	TRBD1	TRBJ1-1	TRBV19	.
CASSLSTSGEQYF	TGTGCCAGCAGTTTATCCACTAGCGGAGAGCAGTACTTC	TRBD2	TRBJ2-7	TRBV27	few
CASSLGLTANTEAFF	TGTGCCAGCAGCTTAGGGCTGACAGCGAACACTGAAGCTTTCTTT	.	TRBJ1-1	TRBV13	.
CSAVRSFVNTGELFF	TGCAGCGCCGTGAGAAGCTTCGTAAACACCGGGGAGCTGTTTTTT	.	TRBJ2-2	TRBV29-1	.
CASSQDSLVGDTEAFF	TGTGCCAGCAGCCAAGATTCGCTGGTAGGAGACACTGAAGCTTTCTTT	.	TRBJ1-1	TRBV4-2	.